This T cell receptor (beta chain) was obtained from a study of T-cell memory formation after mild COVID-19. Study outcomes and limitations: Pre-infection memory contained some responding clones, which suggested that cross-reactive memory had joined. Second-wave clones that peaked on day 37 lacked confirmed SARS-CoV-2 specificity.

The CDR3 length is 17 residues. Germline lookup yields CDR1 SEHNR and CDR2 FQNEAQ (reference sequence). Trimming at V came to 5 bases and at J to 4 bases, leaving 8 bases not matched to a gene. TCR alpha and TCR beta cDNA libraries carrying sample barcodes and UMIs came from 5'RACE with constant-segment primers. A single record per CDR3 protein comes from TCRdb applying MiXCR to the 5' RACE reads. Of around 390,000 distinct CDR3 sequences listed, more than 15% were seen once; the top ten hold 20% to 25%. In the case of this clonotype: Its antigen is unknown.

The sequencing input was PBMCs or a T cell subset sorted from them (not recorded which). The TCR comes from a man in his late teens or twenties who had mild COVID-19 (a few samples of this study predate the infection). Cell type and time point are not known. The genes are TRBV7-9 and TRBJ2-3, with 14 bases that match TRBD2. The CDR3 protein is CASSGLAGGPGSDTQYF. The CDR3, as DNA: TGTGCCAGCAGCGGACTAGCGGGGGGCCCCGGTTCAGATACGCAGTATTTT.